These 7 T cell receptor beta chains were all obtained from the same sample, sequenced in a study of breast tumors, draining lymph nodes, adjacent tissues. Breast cancer patients provided tissue from their axillary draining lymph nodes. TCRdb passed the multiplex PCR reads through MiXCR, listing each CDR3 protein once. This table has about 140,000 distinct CDR3 sequences, about a fifth appearing once. Sequencing used axillary lymph node tissue. The receptor set was obtained from a female donor with breast cancer. Some clones in this sample may be carry-over from other donors' samples.

Points on this clonotype: A much larger clone differs by one base, so this may be a read error. It is likely a read error, because the conserved phenylalanine at the end of the CDR3 is missing. This sequence joins TRBV4-1 and TRBJ2-1; the match to TRBD2 covers 11 bases. The CDR3 totals 14 residues. The V and J ends lost 4 bases and 5 bases, in that order; junction bases with no gene match: 1. The V gene's germline CDR1 is MGHRA and CDR2 YSYEKL. The CDR3 sequence is CASSPGLADNEQFI. CDR3 DNA sequence: TGCGCCAGCAGCCCGGGACTAGCGGACAATGAGCAGTTCATC.

This clonotype was detected ten times or more. CDR3 sequence reads: CASSSELAGGNEQFF. CDR3 DNA sequence: TGTGCCAGCAGCAGTGAACTAGCGGGAGGAAATGAGCAGTTCTTC. The chain is built from TRBV7-2 and TRBJ2-1; TRBD2 matches 12 bases. With V trimmed by 5 bases and J by 7 bases, 6 bases remained unmatched. The CDR3 is made up of 15 amino acids. Germline CDR1 and CDR2: SGHTA and FQGNSA.

As regards this clonotype: A much larger clone is a single base away; this may be a read error. J is TRBJ2-3 and V is TRBV5-5; 7 bases match TRBD1. Germline CDR1 SGHKS, CDR2 YYEKEE (reference sequence). Germline trimming cut 4 bases from V and 1 base from J; bases unmatched to any gene: 12. The CDR3 is made up of 17 amino acids. The CDR3 sequence is CASSPRADRQRTDTQYF. For the CDR3, the DNA is TGTGCCAGCAGCCCCAGAGCGGACAGGCAACGCACAGATACGCAGTATTTT.

The chain carries TRBV19 and TRBJ2-2; D uncertain. V was shortened by 1 base and J by 4 bases, with 10 bases between the two germline ends. CDR1 and CDR2 from the germline V gene are LNHDA and SQIVND (reference sequence). The CDR3 sequence is 15 residues long. CDR3 DNA: TGTGCCAGTAGTATAGGAACAGCTGGCACCGGGGAGCTGTTTTTT. This gives the protein CASSIGTAGTGELFF.

This clonotype was observed at least ten times. The V call is TRBV24-1, the J call TRBJ2-1; TRBD2 agrees at 7 bases. Per germline, CDR1 KGHDR and CDR2 SFDVKD. The length of the CDR3 is 15 residues. V lost 1 base, J lost 5 bases, and 4 bases stayed unmatched. CDR3 in amino acids: CATSDFRGRDNEQFF. The CDR3 DNA reads TGTGCCACCAGTGATTTCCGAGGGAGGGACAATGAGCAGTTCTTC.

A remark on this clonotype: One base away lies a much larger clone, so this may be a sequencing read error. The CDR3 spells CASSAGTGGQNTGELFF. The CDR3 DNA is TGCGCCAGCAGCGCCGGGACAGGGGGTCAGAACACCGGGGAGCTGTTTTTT. The rearrangement joins TRBV5-1 to TRBJ2-2; TRBD1 matches 11 bases. CDR3 length: 17 residues. J gave up 1 base and V 4 bases, and 6 bases lay outside the gene matches. The germline V gene encodes CDR1 SGHRS and CDR2 YFSETQ.

This clonotype has ten or more counts. V gene TRBV6-2 or TRBV6-3 combines with J gene TRBJ2-7; a possible D gene is TRBD1 (6 bases). Trimming removed 5 bases at V and 0 bases at J, with 14 bases between. The CDR3 loop spans 15 amino acids. Germline assignment: CDR1 MNHEY and CDR2 SVGEGT. The CDR3 region is CASSAYRVGSYEQYF. The CDR3 region has the DNA TGTGCCAGCAGTGCATACAGGGTCGGCTCCTACGAGCAGTACTTC.